This T cell receptor (beta chain) originates from a study of blood T cell repertoires in COVID-19. Participant age was roughly 18 to 100 years, and participants resided in fewer than 30 US areas. Data came from immunoSEQ multiplex PCR; TCRdb stores just in-frame clones and leaves some out. The data contain about 210,000 clones, roughly 87% of them singletons. Germline-derived CDR1 and CDR2 are KGHDR and SFDVKD. The CDR3 totals 16 residues. V was clipped by 1 base and J by 1 base, with 12 bases between them. The TCR sequence derives from a man aged 25-45 years in a cohort exposed to, infected with or recovered from COVID-19 (not recorded which). The V gene is TRBV24-1, the J gene TRBJ1-1; D is unresolved. Specimen: PBMCs or T cells enriched from blood (not recorded which). The CDR3 loop is CATSDLWQETNTEAFF. The CDR3 DNA sequence: TGTGCCACCAGTGATTTATGGCAGGAAACGAACACTGAAGCTTTCTTT.